This entry lists 28 T cell receptor beta chains sequenced from one sample in a study of cytomegalovirus exposure and HLA in healthy donors. With 60 Vbeta and 13 Jbeta primers, the PCR was carried out. Sequenced by immunoSEQ multiplex PCR; TCRdb stores in-frame clones only, minus some. The sample contains around 280,000 clones, around nine tenths of which appear only once. Input material: PBMCs. All receptors derive from a woman under 30 in good health and CMV-seronegative.

The chain carries TRBV6-6 and TRBJ1-1; D is unclear. The ends were cut back, 8 bases at V and 2 bases at J, with 9 bases in the middle. The CDR3 contains 12 residues. The germline V gene encodes CDR1 MNHNY and CDR2 SVGAGI (reference sequence). The DNA for the CDR3 is TGTGCCAGCGGAGGAGGTAACACTGAAGCTTTCTTT. It encodes CASGGGNTEAFF.

The chain couples TRBV5-1 to TRBJ2-7, with D perhaps matching TRBD2 (5 bases). Deletions cut 1 base from V and 7 bases from J, with 18 bases between. CDR3 length: 15 amino acids. The germline gives CDR1 SGHRS, CDR2 YFSETQ. The CDR3 DNA reads TGCGCCAGCAGCTTGCAGACATCCCCGCCGGGGGAGCAGTACTTC. Translating gives CASSLQTSPPGEQYF. Using reference TRBV5-1 and TRBJ2-7 for the parts outside the CDR3, the full variable domain is KAGVTQTPRYLIKTRGQQVTLSCSPISGHRSVSWYQQTPGQGLQFLFEYFSETQRNKGNFPGRFSGRQFSNSRSEMNVSTLELGDSALYLCASSLQTSPPGEQYFGPGTRLTVT.

The chain links TRBV2 to TRBJ1-1, with D possibly being TRBD1 (5 bases). Trimming took 8 bases from V and 1 from J, leaving 11 bases between them. The CDR3 extends over 13 amino acids. Per germline, CDR1 SNHLY and CDR2 FYNNEI. The CDR3 loop reads CASAGGENTEAFF. The CDR3 region has the DNA TGTGCCAGCGCGGGAGGGGAGAACACTGAAGCTTTCTTT.

The chain joins TRBV2 to TRBJ2-1; 13 bases match TRBD2. Trimming took 3 bases from V and 10 from J; bases not matched to a gene: 9. Germline-derived CDR1 and CDR2 are SNHLY and FYNNEI. This CDR3 is 16 amino acids long. The CDR3 sequence: CASSDGKLAGGREQFF. In nucleotides, the CDR3 is TGTGCCAGCAGTGACGGAAAACTAGCGGGGGGGAGAGAGCAGTTCTTC.

The count of this clone is one. The rearrangement links TRBV29-1 to TRBJ1-1; perhaps TRBD1 as D (5 bases). CDR3 length equals 15 residues. Between the trimmed V and J ends, which lost 1 base and 5 bases, there was a span of 17 bases. From germline, CDR1 is SQVTM and CDR2 ANQGSEA. The CDR3 DNA sequence: TGCAGCGTTGAAGTTCGGGGGGGAAGAGGTACTGAAGCTTTCTTT. Protein: CSVEVRGGRGTEAFF.

This chain uses TRBV27 with TRBJ2-3, with 14 bases matching TRBD2. The CDR3 runs 16 residues. J was trimmed by 5 bases and V by 7 bases; bases with no gene match: 8. Germline V gene data show CDR1 as MNHEY and CDR2 as SMNVEV (reference sequence). Written as DNA, the CDR3 is TGTGCCAGCACTATGACTAGCGGGGGGGCAGGAGATACGCAGTATTTT. Translation gives CASTMTSGGAGDTQYF.

The CDR3 sequence: CSVVGIYGYTF. The DNA of the CDR3 is TGCAGCGTTGTCGGGATCTATGGCTACACCTTC. V gene TRBV29-1 combines with J gene TRBJ1-2; D call uncertain. Trimming left V 4 bases short and J 4 bases short, with 7 bases between. This CDR3 spans 11 amino acids. From germline, CDR1 is SQVTM and CDR2 ANQGSEA.

CDR3 nucleotide sequence: TGTGCCAGCAGTAACATTCGAAACTATGGCTACACCTTC. It is translated as CASSNIRNYGYTF. This chain connects TRBV6-5 to TRBJ1-2, with D unclear. The CDR3 has 13 residues. Germline V gene data show CDR1 as MNHEY and CDR2 as SVGAGI. V dropped 5 bases and J dropped 2 bases, with 9 bases sitting between them.

This clone was counted once. This chain uses TRBV5-8 with TRBJ2-2, with TRBD1 identical over 7 bases. Germline V lookup: CDR1 SGHTS, CDR2 YDEGEE. Trimming at V came to 0 bases and at J to 4 bases, leaving 3 bases not matched to a gene. The CDR3 spans 15 residues. The CDR3 DNA sequence: TGTGCCAGCAGCTTGGAGGGGGCCGGCACCGGGGAGCTGTTTTTT. It is translated as CASSLEGAGTGELFF.

The J gene is TRBJ1-4, the V gene TRBV7-6; a weak D match, TRBD1 (6 bases). CDR3 size: 15 residues. With 5 bases removed from V and 5 bases from J, the gap between germline ends came to 15 bases. CDR1 SGHVS and CDR2 FNYEAQ come from the germline V gene. The CDR3 loop is CASSPGGGGNEKLFF. CDR3 nucleotides: TGTGCCAGCAGCCCCGGTGGGGGCGGGAATGAAAAACTGTTTTTT.

This clone showed up just once. The chain combines TRBV6-1 with TRBJ1-1; D call uncertain. CDR1 is MNHNS and CDR2 is SASEGT in the germline V gene. The length of the CDR3 is 13 residues. V lost 5 bases and J 8 bases, leaving 15 bases between the germline ends. The chain's CDR3 is CASSYIAQAEAFF. The CDR3 region has the DNA TGTGCCAGCAGTTATATAGCGCAGGCCGAAGCTTTCTTT.

The chain couples TRBV7-9 to TRBJ2-3; D perhaps matches TRBD2 (5 bases). The V gene's germline CDR1 is SEHNR and CDR2 FQNEAQ (reference sequence). This CDR3 has 13 amino acids. Trimming took 9 bases from V and 2 from J, leaving 12 bases between them. CDR3: CASWGDFTDTQYF. CDR3 bases: TGTGCCAGTTGGGGAGACTTCACAGATACGCAGTATTTT.

The chain combines TRBV10-3 with TRBJ1-2, with TRBD1 matching 7 bases. CDR3 size: 13 residues. Germline values: CDR1 ENHRY, CDR2 SYGVKD. Trimming took 8 bases from V and 8 from J; bases not matched to a gene: 11. This chain's CDR3 is CAIGTGEIGGYTF. The DNA of the CDR3 is TGTGCCATCGGAACAGGGGAGATAGGAGGCTACACCTTC.

The chain has TRBV4-1 and TRBJ2-7; 9 bases align to TRBD1. The germline V gene encodes CDR1 MGHRA and CDR2 YSYEKL. This CDR3 comprises 17 residues. After removal of 0 bases from V and 5 bases from J, the junction contained 11 bases not matched to a gene. The CDR3 sequence: CASSQDSTGTGFHEQYF. For the CDR3, the DNA is TGCGCCAGCAGCCAAGACTCTACCGGGACAGGGTTCCACGAGCAGTACTTC.

V usage is TRBV15 and J usage is TRBJ2-7, with 9 nucleotides matching TRBD1. V shed 3 bases, J shed 5 bases, and the junction held 8 bases outside the gene matches. Germline values: CDR1 LNHNV, CDR2 YYDKDF (reference sequence). The CDR3 totals 15 residues. In nucleotides, the CDR3 is TGTGCCACCAGCAGGGCGTGGACAGGGGAAGACGAGCAGTACTTC. Its protein product is CATSRAWTGEDEQYF.

This chain uses TRBV28 with TRBJ1-1; maybe TRBD1 (5 bases). There are 13 residues in the CDR3. Trimming removed 3 bases at V and 3 bases at J, with 8 bases between. The V gene's germline CDR1 is MDHEN and CDR2 SYDVKM. CDR3 sequence (DNA): TGTGCCAGCAGTTTGGGGGAGGACACTGAAGCTTTCTTT. Protein sequence: CASSLGEDTEAFF.

V is TRBV28 and J is TRBJ2-5, with 8 bases that match TRBD2. Germline-derived CDR1 and CDR2 are MDHEN and SYDVKM. The CDR3 has 18 residues. V trimming: 6 bases; J trimming: 5 bases; junction bases outside the gene matches: 20. DNA for the CDR3: TGTGCCAGCAGCCCGACCGGGACTAGGCGAAGTATCGGGGAGACCCAGTACTTC. This encodes CASSPTGTRRSIGETQYF.

This clone was recorded once. The chain couples TRBV7-9 to TRBJ1-3; 7 bases agree with TRBD1. From germline, CDR1 is SEHNR and CDR2 FQNEAQ (reference sequence). Unmatched junction bases numbered 12, after V lost 4 bases and J lost 0 bases. CDR3 length equals 18 residues. This CDR3 reads CASSSTLRQGSSGNTIYF. For the CDR3, the DNA is TGTGCCAGCAGCTCAACTCTCCGACAGGGAAGCTCTGGAAACACCATATATTTT.

The chain couples TRBV13 to TRBJ2-1, with TRBD1 identical over 10 bases. Germline CDR1 PRHDT, CDR2 FYEKMQ (reference sequence). The CDR3 sequence is 13 residues long. The ends lost 10 bases at V and 7 bases at J; junction bases unmatched: 7. The CDR3 sequence: CAIPTGGWNEQFF. CDR3 sequence (DNA): TGTGCCATCCCGACAGGGGGCTGGAATGAGCAGTTCTTC.

In this sample, this clone turned up a few times. In the same sample, other DNA sequences code for this CDR3. The chain couples TRBV30 to TRBJ2-7, with D possibly TRBD2 on 6 matching bases. Germline V lookup: CDR1 GTSNPN, CDR2 SVGIG (reference sequence). The ends were cut back, 6 bases at V and 1 base at J, with 13 bases in the middle. The CDR3 sequence is 13 residues long. The CDR3 DNA is TGTGCCTGTACGGAGGGCGGTTCCTACGAGCAGTACTTC. It encodes CACTEGGSYEQYF.

The V and J genes are TRBV19 and TRBJ1-2; maybe TRBD1 (5 bases). The ends were cut back, 2 bases at V and 4 bases at J, with 14 bases in the middle. Germline CDR1 is LNHDA and CDR2 is SQIVND (reference sequence). This CDR3 is built from 15 residues. CDR3 in amino acids: CASSIPQRGPYGYTF. CDR3 sequence (DNA): TGTGCCAGTAGTATACCCCAGCGGGGCCCCTATGGCTACACCTTC.

This clone occurred a few times. The chain carries TRBV6-6 and TRBJ2-4; 7 nucleotides line up with TRBD2. J lost 0 bases, V lost 6 bases, and 8 bases had no gene match. CDR1 and CDR2 (germline): MNHNY, SVGAGI (reference sequence). The CDR3 covers 16 residues. The CDR3, as DNA: TGTGCCAGCAGCCGCTCTAGCGGAGTAGCCAAAAACATTCAGTACTTC. Translating it yields CASSRSSGVAKNIQYF.

This chain joins TRBV28 and TRBJ2-3, with 9 bases lining up with TRBD1. This CDR3 has 17 amino acids. Per the germline V gene, CDR1 is MDHEN and CDR2 is SYDVKM. Trimming took 3 bases from V and 6 from J; bases not matched to a gene: 13. CDR3 nucleotide sequence: TGTGCCAGCAGTTTTGCCGGGACAGGGTTCCGAGCGGATACGCAGTATTTT. Protein sequence: CASSFAGTGFRADTQYF. Drawing the rest from reference TRBV28 and TRBJ2-3, the complete variable domain is DVKVTQSSRYLVKRTGEKVFLECVQDMDHENMFWYRQDPGLGLRLIYFSYDVKMKEKGDIPEGYSVSREKKERFSLILESASTNQTSMYLCASSFAGTGFRADTQYFGPGTRLTVL.

The rearrangement links TRBV5-1 to TRBJ2-3; 7 positions match TRBD1. The CDR3 has 17 residues. Germline-derived CDR1 and CDR2 are SGHRS and YFSETQ. V lost 4 bases and J lost 0; bases outside the gene matches: 11. In nucleotides, the CDR3 is TGCGCCAGCAGCCCATACAGGGGTGGTTGGAGCACAGATACGCAGTATTTT. Translated, it gives CASSPYRGGWSTDTQYF.

V gene TRBV9 combines with J gene TRBJ1-1; 9 nucleotides align to TRBD1. Germline CDR1 SGDLS, CDR2 YYNGEE. The length of the CDR3 is 16 residues. V shed 3 bases and J 5 bases; nucleotides not matched to a gene: 11. The CDR3 reads CASSASIGTGKTEAFF. CDR3 in DNA: TGTGCCAGCAGCGCATCCATCGGGACAGGGAAAACTGAAGCTTTCTTT. Full variable domain (outside the CDR3, taken from reference TRBV9 and TRBJ1-1): DSGVTQTPKHLITATGQRVTLRCSPRSGDLSVYWYQQSLDQGLQFLIQYYNGEERAKGNILERFSAQQFPDLHSELNLSSLELGDSALYFCASSASIGTGKTEAFFGQGTRLTVV.

The chain has TRBV20-1 and TRBJ2-5, with TRBD2 matching 10 bases. Germline loops: CDR1 DFQATT, CDR2 SNEGSKA (reference sequence). The CDR3 loop spans 11 amino acids. After removal of 8 bases from V and 5 bases from J, the junction contained 2 bases not matched to a gene. The CDR3 loop is CSSGGEETQYF. For the CDR3, the DNA is TGCAGTAGCGGGGGGGAGGAGACCCAGTACTTC.

The rearrangement joins TRBV2 to TRBJ1-5, with D perhaps matching TRBD1 (6 bases). Trimming left V 6 bases short and J 0 bases short, with 9 bases between. This CDR3 has 14 amino acids. The germline gives CDR1 SNHLY, CDR2 FYNNEI. CDR3: CASSGQNSNQPQHF. The DNA for the CDR3 is TGTGCCAGCAGCGGACAGAATAGCAATCAGCCCCAGCATTTT.

The V and J genes are TRBV25-1 and TRBJ2-3, with 7 bases aligning to TRBD2. This CDR3 spans 15 amino acids. J lost 4 bases, V lost 4 bases, and 8 bases had no gene match. The germline V gene encodes CDR1 MGHDK and CDR2 SYGVNS. The CDR3 coding sequence is TGTGCCAGCAGTGGGGACTACCCTAAGTCAGATACGCAGTATTTT. It yields the protein CASSGDYPKSDTQYF. Combining the CDR3 with reference TRBV25-1 and TRBJ2-3 gives the whole variable domain EADIYQTPRYLVIGTGKKITLECSQTMGHDKMYWYQQDPGMELHLIHYSYGVNSTEKGDLSSESTVSRIRTEHFPLTLESARPSHTSQYLCASSGDYPKSDTQYFGPGTRLTVL.